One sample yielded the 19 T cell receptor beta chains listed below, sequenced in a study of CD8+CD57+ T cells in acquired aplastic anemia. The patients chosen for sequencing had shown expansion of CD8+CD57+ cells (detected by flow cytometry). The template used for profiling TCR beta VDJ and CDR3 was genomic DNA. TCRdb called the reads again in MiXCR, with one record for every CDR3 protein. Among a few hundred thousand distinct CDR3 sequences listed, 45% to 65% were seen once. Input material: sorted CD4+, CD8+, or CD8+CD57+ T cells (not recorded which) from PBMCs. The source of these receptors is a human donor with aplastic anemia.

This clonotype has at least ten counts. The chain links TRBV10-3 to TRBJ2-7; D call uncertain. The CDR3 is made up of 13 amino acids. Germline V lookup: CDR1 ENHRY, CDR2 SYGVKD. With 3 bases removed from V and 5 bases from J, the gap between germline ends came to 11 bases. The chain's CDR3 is CAISDQRSDEQYF. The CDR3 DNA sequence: TGTGCCATCAGTGACCAGCGAAGCGACGAGCAGTACTTC.

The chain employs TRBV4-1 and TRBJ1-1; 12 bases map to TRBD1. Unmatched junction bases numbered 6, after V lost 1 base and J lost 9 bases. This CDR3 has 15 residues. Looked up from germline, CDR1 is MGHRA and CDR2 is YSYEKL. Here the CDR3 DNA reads TGCGCCAGCAGCCAAGGAGGGGACAGGGGGCGCAAAGCTTTCTTT. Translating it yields CASSQGGDRGRKAFF.

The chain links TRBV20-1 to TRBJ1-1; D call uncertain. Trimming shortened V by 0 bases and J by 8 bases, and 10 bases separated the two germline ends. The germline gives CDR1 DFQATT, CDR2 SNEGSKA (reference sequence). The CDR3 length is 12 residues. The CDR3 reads CSARDLGPEAFF. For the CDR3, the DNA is TGCAGTGCTAGAGATCTTGGCCCCGAAGCTTTCTTT.

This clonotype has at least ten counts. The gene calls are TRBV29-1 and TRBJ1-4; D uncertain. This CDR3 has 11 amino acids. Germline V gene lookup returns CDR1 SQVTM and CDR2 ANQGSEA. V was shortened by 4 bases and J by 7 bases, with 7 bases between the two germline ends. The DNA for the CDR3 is TGCAGCGTTGGGATCGGTGAAAAACTGTTTTTT. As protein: CSVGIGEKLFF. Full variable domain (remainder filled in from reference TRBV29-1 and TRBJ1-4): SAVISQKPSRDICQRGTSLTIQCQVDSQVTMMFWYRQQPGQSLTLIATANQGSEATYESGFVIDKFPISRPNLTFSTLTVSNMSPEDSSIYLCSVGIGEKLFFGSGTQLSVL.

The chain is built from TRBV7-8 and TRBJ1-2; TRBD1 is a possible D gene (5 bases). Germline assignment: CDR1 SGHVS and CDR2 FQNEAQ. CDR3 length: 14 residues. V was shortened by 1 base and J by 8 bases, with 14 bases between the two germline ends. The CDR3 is CASSLEGRVRGYTF. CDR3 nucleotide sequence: TGTGCCAGCAGCTTAGAGGGCAGGGTGAGGGGCTACACCTTC.

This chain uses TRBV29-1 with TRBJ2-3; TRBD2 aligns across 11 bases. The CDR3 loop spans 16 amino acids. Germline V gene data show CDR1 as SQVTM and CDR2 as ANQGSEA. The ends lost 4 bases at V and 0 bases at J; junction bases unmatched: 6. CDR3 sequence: CSVVGLAGGSTDTQYF. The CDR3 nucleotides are TGCAGCGTTGTGGGGCTAGCGGGGGGTAGCACAGATACGCAGTATTTT.

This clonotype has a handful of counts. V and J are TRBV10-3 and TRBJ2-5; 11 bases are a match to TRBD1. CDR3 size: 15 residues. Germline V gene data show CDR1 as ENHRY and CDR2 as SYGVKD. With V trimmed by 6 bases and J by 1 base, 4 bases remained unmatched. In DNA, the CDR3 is TGTGCCATCAGCCCGGGACAGGGGGTCCAAGAGACCCAGTACTTC. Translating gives CAISPGQGVQETQYF.

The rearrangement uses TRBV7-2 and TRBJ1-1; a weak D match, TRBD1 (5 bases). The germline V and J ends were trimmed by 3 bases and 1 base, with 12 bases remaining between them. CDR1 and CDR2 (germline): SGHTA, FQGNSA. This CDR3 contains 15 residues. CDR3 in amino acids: CASSLPRGSNTEAFF. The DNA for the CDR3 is TGTGCCAGCAGCTTGCCACGGGGGTCGAACACTGAAGCTTTCTTT. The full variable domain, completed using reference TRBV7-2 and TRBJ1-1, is GAGVSQSPSNKVTEKGKDVELRCDPISGHTALYWYRQSLGQGLEFLIYFQGNSAPDKSGLPSDRFSAERTGGSVSTLTIQRTQQEDSAVYLCASSLPRGSNTEAFFGQGTRLTVV.

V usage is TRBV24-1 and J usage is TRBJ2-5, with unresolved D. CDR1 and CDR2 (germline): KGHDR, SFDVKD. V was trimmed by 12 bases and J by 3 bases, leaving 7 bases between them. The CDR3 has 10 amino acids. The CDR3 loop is CAPPEETQYF. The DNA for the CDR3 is TGTGCCCCCCCGGAAGAGACCCAGTACTTC.

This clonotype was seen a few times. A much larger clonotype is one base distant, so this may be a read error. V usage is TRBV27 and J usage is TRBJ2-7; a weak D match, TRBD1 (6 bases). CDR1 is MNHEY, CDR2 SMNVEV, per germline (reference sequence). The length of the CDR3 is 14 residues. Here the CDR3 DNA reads TGTGCCACCAAGACAGGACGCGACTCCTACGAGCGGTACTTC. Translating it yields CATKTGRDSYERYF.

The CDR3 sequence is CAASGGFQDTQYF. In DNA, the CDR3 is TGTGCCGCGTCGGGAGGGTTTCAAGATACGCAGTATTTT. The chain recombines TRBV27 with TRBJ2-3; the match to TRBD2 covers 8 bases. The CDR3 has 13 amino acids. V trimming: 11 bases; J trimming: 5 bases; junction bases outside the gene matches: 9. CDR1 is MNHEY and CDR2 is SMNVEV in the germline V gene (reference sequence).

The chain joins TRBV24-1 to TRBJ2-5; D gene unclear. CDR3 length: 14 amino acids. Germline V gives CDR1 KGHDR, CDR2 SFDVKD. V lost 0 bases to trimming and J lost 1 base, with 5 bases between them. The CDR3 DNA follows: TGTGCCACCAGTGATTTGGCGGCCCAAGAGACCCAGTACTTC. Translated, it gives CATSDLAAQETQYF.

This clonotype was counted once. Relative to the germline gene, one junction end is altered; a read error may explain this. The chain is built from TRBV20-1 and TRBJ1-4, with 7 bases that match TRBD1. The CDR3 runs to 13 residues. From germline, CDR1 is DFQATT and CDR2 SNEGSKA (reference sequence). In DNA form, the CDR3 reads TGCAGTGCTACGGGACAGTCTAATGAAAAATTGTTTTTT. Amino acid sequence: CSATGQSNEKLFF.

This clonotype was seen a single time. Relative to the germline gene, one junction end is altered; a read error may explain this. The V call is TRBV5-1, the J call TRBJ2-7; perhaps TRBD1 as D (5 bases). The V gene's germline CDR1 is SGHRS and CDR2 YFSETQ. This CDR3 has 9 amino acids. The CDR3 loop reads CASSPGQGF. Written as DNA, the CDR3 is TGCGCCAGCAGCCCAGGGCAGGGCTTC.

The DNA for the CDR3 is TGTGCCAGCGGGGGACGTGAAGCTTTCTTT. This codes for CASGGREAFF. The genes are TRBV2 and TRBJ1-1, with a tentative D call TRBD1 (5 bases). The V end lost 8 bases, the J end lost 7 bases, and 8 bases lay between the germline ends. The CDR3 has 10 amino acids. Germline CDR1 SNHLY, CDR2 FYNNEI.

The CDR3 region has the DNA TGTGCCAGTAGCGGGGGACAGGAAAATTCACCCCTCCACTTT. As protein: CASSGGQENSPLHF. This chain uses TRBV19 with TRBJ1-6, with 8 positions matching TRBD1. The CDR3 spans 14 residues. Germline values: CDR1 LNHDA, CDR2 SQIVND (reference sequence). J gave up 7 bases and V 6 bases, and 5 bases lay outside the gene matches. Full variable domain (rest looked up from reference TRBV19 and TRBJ1-6): DGGITQSPKYLFRKEGQNVTLSCEQNLNHDAMYWYRQDPGQGLRLIYYSQIVNDFQKGDIAEGYSVSREKKESFPLTVTSAQKNPTAFYLCASSGGQENSPLHFGNGTRLTVT.

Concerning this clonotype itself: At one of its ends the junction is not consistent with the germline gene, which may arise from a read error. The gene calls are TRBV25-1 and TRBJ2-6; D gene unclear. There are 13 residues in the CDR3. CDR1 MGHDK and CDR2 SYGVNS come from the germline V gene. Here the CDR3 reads CAGSVSGANVLTF. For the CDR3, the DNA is TGTGCCGGCAGTGTATCTGGGGCCAACGTCCTGACTTTC.

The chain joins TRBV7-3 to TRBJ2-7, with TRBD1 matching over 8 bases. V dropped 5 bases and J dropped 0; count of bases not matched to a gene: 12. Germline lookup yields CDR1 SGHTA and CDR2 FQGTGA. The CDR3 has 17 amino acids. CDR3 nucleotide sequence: TGTGCCAGCAGCCCGCGGTTGGACAGGGAAAACTCCTACGAGCAGTACTTC. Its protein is CASSPRLDRENSYEQYF.

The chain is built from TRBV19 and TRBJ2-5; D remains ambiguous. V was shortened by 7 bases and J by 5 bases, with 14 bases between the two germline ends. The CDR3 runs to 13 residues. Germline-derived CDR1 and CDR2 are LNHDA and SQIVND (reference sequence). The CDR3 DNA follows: TGTGCCAGTACGATTCAGGAAGTGGAGACCCAGTACTTC. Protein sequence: CASTIQEVETQYF.